This T cell receptor (beta chain) was profiled in a study of OX40 agonist ivuxolimab in advanced cancers. The overall study: Among those enrolled, mean age was 60 years (range about 23 to 85) and approximately 83% were male.

Profiled with immunoSEQ multiplex PCR; TCRdb holds only in-frame clones, not every one. This sample yields tens of thousands of clones, of which approximately 89% are seen a single time; 15% to 20% belongs to the top ten. The CDR3 consists of 14 residues. V lost 5 bases, J lost 7 bases, and 5 bases stayed unmatched. From germline, CDR1 is SGHNT and CDR2 YENEEA. Material: CD4+ or CD8+ T cells sorted from blood, obtained in a trial of the OX40 agonist ivuxolimab. The genes are TRBV11-3 and TRBJ2-1; TRBD1 matches at 10 bases. This TCR came from an adult with an advanced solid tumor such as melanoma, head and neck, liver or kidney cancer. The CDR3 DNA is TGTGCCAGCAGCCACAGGGGACAGGGGAATGAGCAGTTCTTC. As protein: CASSHRGQGNEQFF.